The rows below give T cell receptor beta chains drawn from one sample of a study of control samples from healthy donors and cancer patients. Produced via immunoSEQ multiplex PCR; TCRdb's table is partial and in-frame only. The data hold around 63,000 clones, with around 87% observed a single time. The source material was PBMCs. The receptors originated from a woman in her forties or fifties with head and neck cancer. Each CDR3 is given with its conserved first and last residue. The order of the fields is V gene, clone size, CDR3 protein. Clone size, where shown, is once, few, many, or a class for clones that have expanded.

v_gene: TRBV12-3/TRBV12-4
abundance: few
CDR3aa: CASSSDTGVPQF

v_gene: TRBV6-5
abundance: NA
CDR3aa: CASKPAGGPYEQYF

v_gene: TRBV4-2
abundance: NA
CDR3aa: CASSQGGAGSSYNEQFF

v_gene: TRBV14
abundance: once
CDR3aa: CASSQAIVFGLRQGTQYF

v_gene: TRBV29-1
abundance: NA
CDR3aa: CSVVTGVGGYTF

v_gene: TRBV5-5
abundance: NA
CDR3aa: CASSLGGSSYNSPLHF

v_gene: TRBV7-2
abundance: few
CDR3aa: CASSLAADLAKNIQYF

v_gene: TRBV7-9
abundance: NA
CDR3aa: CASSLVTGTYEQYF

v_gene: TRBV18
abundance: NA
CDR3aa: CASFRPGVHNEQFF

v_gene: TRBV7-2
abundance: once
CDR3aa: CASSLELDSRHTGELFF

v_gene: TRBV5-1
abundance: NA
CDR3aa: CASSLAPRRGGEPTSNQETQYF

v_gene: TRBV2
abundance: once
CDR3aa: CASSNQGGAAQETQYF

v_gene: TRBV5-6
abundance: NA
CDR3aa: CASSSLIQGAPGANVLTF

v_gene: TRBV11-2
abundance: NA
CDR3aa: CASSYRSTYEQYF

v_gene: TRBV5-8
abundance: NA
CDR3aa: CASSPHAEGAKNIQYF

v_gene: TRBV5-1
abundance: NA
CDR3aa: CASSPDRVNSPLHF

v_gene: TRBV10-2
abundance: NA
CDR3aa: CASRGSGNQETQYF

v_gene: TRBV15
abundance: once
CDR3aa: CATSRDRREGPGTF

v_gene: TRBV4-3
abundance: NA
CDR3aa: CASSQDPGADTGELFF

v_gene: TRBV9
abundance: few
CDR3aa: CASSVGDFDNEQFF

v_gene: TRBV7-9
abundance: once
CDR3aa: CASSLLAGAAETQYF

v_gene: TRBV5-1
abundance: NA
CDR3aa: CASSSTGDPSNSPLHF

v_gene: TRBV5-1
abundance: NA
CDR3aa: CASSLVQGGLTDTQYF

v_gene: TRBV4-3
abundance: NA
CDR3aa: CASSQAEGVDYGYTF

v_gene: TRBV14
abundance: NA
CDR3aa: CASSQGRAGGQRETQYF

v_gene: TRBV28
abundance: NA
CDR3aa: CASSFSFRRNTEAFF

v_gene: TRBV30
abundance: NA
CDR3aa: CAWSARDTEAFF

v_gene: TRBV10-3
abundance: NA
CDR3aa: CAIDRGDNQPQHF

v_gene: TRBV4-2
abundance: NA
CDR3aa: CASSQEGSGGRGTQYF

v_gene: TRBV5-1
abundance: NA
CDR3aa: CASSLAQGQGEQFF

v_gene: TRBV18
abundance: NA
CDR3aa: CASSPPRAGGNNQPQHF

v_gene: TRBV6-1
abundance: NA
CDR3aa: CASSETPSRDTQYF

v_gene: TRBV5-1
abundance: NA
CDR3aa: CASSLGGRFKSSGANVLTF

v_gene: TRBV6-2/TRBV6-3
abundance: NA
CDR3aa: CASSFSGGPGTQYF

v_gene: TRBV7-9
abundance: NA
CDR3aa: CASSLVSGGLLGTDTQYF

v_gene: TRBV27
abundance: NA
CDR3aa: CASSLRAEGAGTDTQYF

v_gene: TRBV18
abundance: NA
CDR3aa: CASSPPNGTNQPQHF